Below are 16 T cell receptor beta chains sequenced from a single sample in a study of technical replicates of blood from a handful of donors. The assay was immunoSEQ multiplex PCR, and TCRdb's table has in-frame clones only and misses some. The sample carries tens of thousands of clones, 90% recorded once. The sample taken for sequencing was PBMCs. The receptors were gathered from a human donor in good health. Some clones in this sample may be carry-over from other donors' samples.

The chain joins TRBV11-3 to TRBJ2-7; TRBD2 might be the D (6 bases). V lost 6 bases, J lost 6 bases, and 15 bases lay in between. The CDR3 loop spans 13 amino acids. Germline CDR1 reads SGHNT; CDR2 reads YENEEA. The CDR3 loop reads CASSQSVGGEQYF. CDR3 bases: TGTGCCAGCAGTCAGTCGGTGGGAGGCGAGCAGTACTTC.

This chain connects TRBV4-3 to TRBJ2-5; 10 bases are a match to TRBD2. Germline V lookup: CDR1 LGHNA, CDR2 YSLEER. This CDR3 comprises 18 residues. Germline trimming cut 0 bases from V and 4 bases from J; bases unmatched to any gene: 11. In DNA, the CDR3 is TGCGCCAGCAGCCAAGAGTTTTTGATAGCGGGGGGTAGAGAGACCCAGTACTTC. Protein product: CASSQEFLIAGGRETQYF.

V gene TRBV5-5 combines with J gene TRBJ2-5; TRBD1 agrees at 7 bases. CDR1 SGHKS and CDR2 YYEKEE come from the germline V gene (reference sequence). The CDR3 sequence is 13 residues long. J lost 7 bases, V lost 6 bases, and 9 bases had no gene match. CDR3 DNA sequence: TGTGCCAGCAATACAGGGGTGCGGGCGACCCAGTACTTC. Amino acid sequence: CASNTGVRATQYF.

This rearrangement joins TRBV10-3 to TRBJ2-1; D unclear. The CDR3 spans 15 residues. Germline CDR1 reads ENHRY; CDR2 reads SYGVKD. The germline V and J ends were trimmed by 2 bases and 5 bases, with 13 bases remaining between them. The CDR3 sequence is CAISEKAVLNNEQFF. In nucleotides, the CDR3 is TGTGCCATCAGTGAGAAGGCGGTTCTGAACAATGAGCAGTTCTTC.

The chain links TRBV11-2 to TRBJ2-3; 8 bases are shared with TRBD2. Germline-derived CDR1 and CDR2 are SGHAT and FQNNGV. CDR3 length: 15 amino acids. The ends lost 3 bases at V and 4 bases at J; junction bases unmatched: 6. CDR3 loop: CASSFGLATSDTQYF. The CDR3 DNA follows: TGTGCCAGCAGCTTCGGACTAGCCACCTCAGATACGCAGTATTTT.

The sample holds one count of this clone. The V and J genes are TRBV7-6 and TRBJ1-2, with D maybe TRBD1 (6 bases). Trimming took 0 bases from V and 1 from J, leaving 12 bases between them. The CDR3 length is 16 residues. Looked up from germline, CDR1 is SGHVS and CDR2 is FNYEAQ. As DNA, the CDR3 is TGTGCCAGCAGCTTAGCGCCGAGACAGGTTAACTATGGCTACACCTTC. Protein product: CASSLAPRQVNYGYTF.

This sequence joins TRBV7-2 and TRBJ2-1, with D possibly matching TRBD2 (5 bases). V lost 5 bases and J lost 8, with 13 bases in between. From germline, CDR1 is SGHTA and CDR2 FQGNSA. The CDR3 covers 13 residues. CDR3 region: CASSPRPGYEQFF. The DNA of the CDR3 is TGTGCCAGCAGCCCCAGACCGGGGTATGAGCAGTTCTTC.

The chain recombines TRBV5-6 with TRBJ2-1; a possible D gene is TRBD2 (7 bases). Per germline, CDR1 SGHDT and CDR2 YYEEEE. The CDR3 loop spans 17 amino acids. V shed 1 base and J shed 7 bases, with 21 bases lying between them. The CDR3 region has the DNA TGTGCCAGCAGCTTGCGTACACTAGTGGGGGGGCAGAATGAGCAGTTCTTC. Translation: CASSLRTLVGGQNEQFF.

For the CDR3, the DNA is TGTGCCAGCAGCCCCAGGGGCCAGTTCACAGATACGCAGTATTTT. Protein product: CASSPRGQFTDTQYF. This chain connects TRBV7-9 to TRBJ2-3, with D tentatively TRBD1 (6 bases). V shed 5 bases and J shed 2 bases, with 14 bases lying between them. The germline CDR1 and CDR2 sequences are SEHNR and FQNEAQ (reference sequence). CDR3 length: 15 amino acids. Using reference TRBV7-9 and TRBJ2-3 for the parts outside the CDR3, the full variable domain is DTGVSQNPRHKITKRGQNVTFRCDPISEHNRLYWYRQTLGQGPEFLTYFQNEAQLEKSRLLSDRFSAERPKGSFSTLEIQRTEQGDSAMYLCASSPRGQFTDTQYFGPGTRLTVL.

V gene TRBV7-2 combines with J gene TRBJ2-7; possibly TRBD1 for D (5 bases). The CDR3 spans 14 residues. Per germline, CDR1 SGHTA and CDR2 FQGNSA. With 7 bases removed from V and 0 bases from J, the gap between germline ends came to 13 bases. CDR3 nucleotides: TGTGCCAGCAAGCAGGACATGAGCTCCTACGAGCAGTACTTC. This gives the protein CASKQDMSSYEQYF.

The J gene is TRBJ2-7, the V gene TRBV7-3; 10 nucleotides agree with TRBD2. The CDR3 length is 15 residues. V lost 5 bases, J lost 1 base, and 5 bases stayed unmatched. Germline V gene data show CDR1 as SGHTA and CDR2 as FQGTGA. CDR3 DNA: TGTGCCAGCAGCCCAGCGGGGGGGGGTTCCTACGAGCAGTACTTC. Encoded protein: CASSPAGGGSYEQYF.

This chain's CDR3 is CASSHRTGSEATDTQYF. DNA for the CDR3: TGTGCCAGCAGCCACCGGACAGGGAGTGAGGCCACAGATACGCAGTATTTT. The chain recombines TRBV11-2 with TRBJ2-3, with TRBD1 matching 8 bases. Trimming took 5 bases from V and 2 from J; bases not matched to a gene: 12. This CDR3 spans 17 amino acids. In germline, CDR1 is SGHAT, CDR2 FQNNGV.

This clone was found once. This chain links TRBV19 with TRBJ1-3; TRBD1 might be the D (5 bases). V was shortened by 5 bases and J by 0 bases, with 14 bases between the two germline ends. The germline V gene has CDR1 LNHDA and CDR2 SQIVND (reference sequence). This CDR3 region has 16 residues. For the CDR3, the DNA is TGTGCCAGTAGTGCCGACAGACTCTCCTCTGGAAACACCATATATTTT. Encoded protein: CASSADRLSSGNTIYF.

The sample holds one count of this clone. V gene TRBV23-1 combines with J gene TRBJ1-5, with 11 bases matching TRBD1. TRBV23-1 is an ORF for which the function is uncertain. The length of the CDR3 is 15 residues. The junction had 11 bases not matched to a gene; V was cut back by 6 bases and J by 10 bases. Here the CDR3 DNA reads TGCGCCAGCAGGAGAGGACAGGGGGCGAATAAACCCCAGCATTTT. It yields the protein CASRRGQGANKPQHF.

This chain links TRBV6-5 with TRBJ2-7; unclear D gene. The CDR3 has 13 residues. Germline lookup yields CDR1 MNHEY and CDR2 SVGAGI. Trimming took 2 bases from V and 6 from J, leaving 11 bases between them. CDR3 in DNA: TGTGCCAGCAGTTACCGGGTTTCGAGCGAGCAGTACTTC. It translates to CASSYRVSSEQYF.

The CDR3 spells CASSFSGSYADTQYF. In nucleotides, the CDR3 is TGTGCCAGCAGCTTTAGCGGGAGTTACGCAGATACGCAGTATTTT. The chain is built from TRBV7-3 and TRBJ2-3; 9 bases align to TRBD2. This CDR3 is 15 amino acids long. CDR1 SGHTA and CDR2 FQGTGA come from the germline V gene. Trimming removed 3 bases from V and 4 bases from J; junction bases left unmatched: 5.